This TCR beta chain was observed in a study of regulatory T cells in long-lasting Graves disease. Time point given: newly diagnosed GD, antithyroid drugs for less than 3 months. The authors made the TCR library using RNA they extracted from PBMCs. This clonotype was seen many times. For TCR beta, libraries came from iRepertoire HTBI primers and Arm-PCR of CDR3 regions. TCRdb independently ran MiXCR on the multiplex PCR reads; one entry per CDR3 protein. Counted here are about 420,000 distinct CDR3 sequences, approximately 16% occurring once; the ten biggest clones make up less than 30%. Trimming at V came to 5 bases and at J to 3 bases, leaving 2 bases not matched to a gene. The V gene's germline CDR1 is SGHTA and CDR2 FQGNSA. The CDR3 extends over 14 amino acids. These data are also associated with another study on T cells in Graves' hyperthyroidism and ophthalmopathy.

This chain links TRBV7-2 with TRBJ2-7; 12 bases are shared with TRBD2. The source was peripheral blood mononuclear cells (PBMCs), collected at new diagnosis, from a patient treated with antithyroid drugs. The TCR originated in a woman aged 18-29 years with Graves disease. CDR3 in amino acids: CASSRTSGDYEQYF. CDR3 DNA: TGTGCCAGCAGCCGGACTAGCGGGGACTACGAGCAGTACTTC.